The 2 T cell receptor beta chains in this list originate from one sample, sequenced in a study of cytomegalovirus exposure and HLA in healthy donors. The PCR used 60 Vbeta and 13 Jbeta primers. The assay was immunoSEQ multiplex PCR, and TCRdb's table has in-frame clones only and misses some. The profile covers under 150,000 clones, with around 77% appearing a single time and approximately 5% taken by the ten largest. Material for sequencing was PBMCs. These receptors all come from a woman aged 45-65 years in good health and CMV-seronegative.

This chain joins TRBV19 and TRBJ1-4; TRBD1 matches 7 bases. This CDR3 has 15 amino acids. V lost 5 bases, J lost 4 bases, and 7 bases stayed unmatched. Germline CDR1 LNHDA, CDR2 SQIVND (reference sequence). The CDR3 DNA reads TGTGCCAGTAGTTTAAGGACAGGCGATAATGAAAAACTGTTTTTT. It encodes CASSLRTGDNEKLFF.

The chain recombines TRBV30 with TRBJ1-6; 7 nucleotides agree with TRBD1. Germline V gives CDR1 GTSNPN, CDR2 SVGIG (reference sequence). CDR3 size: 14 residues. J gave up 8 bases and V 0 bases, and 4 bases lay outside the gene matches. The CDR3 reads CAWSVARGDSPLHF. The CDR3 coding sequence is TGTGCCTGGAGTGTAGCCAGGGGGGATTCACCCCTCCACTTT. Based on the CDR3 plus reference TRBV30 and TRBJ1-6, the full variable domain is SQTIHQWPATLVQPVGSPLSLECTVEGTSNPNLYWYRQAAGRGLQLLFYSVGIGQISSEVPQNLSASRPQDRQFILSSKKLLLSDSGFYLCAWSVARGDSPLHFGNGTRLTVT.